This TCR beta chain is from a study of control samples from healthy donors and cancer patients. Assay used: immunoSEQ multiplex PCR; TCRdb lists only in-frame clones, some missing. The sample consists of 150,000 or so clones, roughly 94% of them appearing once. V was trimmed by 5 bases and J by 4 bases, leaving 11 bases between them. The germline V gene encodes CDR1 SEHNR and CDR2 FQNEAQ (reference sequence). The CDR3 extends over 14 amino acids. This clonotype originated in a man aged 60 to 69 with colorectal cancer. The sequencing sample was made of PBMCs. This chain uses TRBV7-9 with TRBJ1-4, with D possibly being TRBD1 (5 bases). As DNA, the CDR3 is TGTGCCAGCAGCCTTACAGGACGTAATGAAAAACTGTTTTTT. This translates into CASSLTGRNEKLFF.